The 3 T cell receptor beta chains in this list originate from one sample, sequenced in a study of T cells after yellow fever vaccination. One entry per CDR3 protein results from TCRdb running MiXCR on the 5' RACE reads. The sample records 350,000 to 550,000 distinct CDR3 sequences, about 19% being singletons. This specimen consisted of PBMCs, obtained before the yellow fever booster vaccination. These receptors all come from a man aged 18-30 years who received the YFV17D yellow fever vaccine.

The gene calls are TRBV20-1 and TRBJ2-3; 7 positions agree with TRBD1. CDR3 length: 12 residues. The germline V gene has CDR1 DFQATT and CDR2 SNEGSKA (reference sequence). The ends lost 3 bases at V and 6 bases at J; junction bases unmatched: 3. This CDR3 reads CSASTRGDTQYF. For the CDR3, the DNA is TGCAGTGCTAGCACCAGGGGGGATACGCAGTATTTT.

J is TRBJ2-3 and V is TRBV7-3, with D possibly TRBD2 on 5 matching bases. Germline V lookup: CDR1 SGHTA, CDR2 FQGTGA. V was pared by 5 bases and J by 4 bases, with 13 bases between. CDR3 size: 14 residues. CDR3 residues: CASSPSGVADTQYF. The CDR3 nucleotides read TGTGCCAGCAGCCCCTCCGGGGTTGCAGATACGCAGTATTTT.

The chain joins TRBV28 to TRBJ2-7; 10 positions agree with TRBD2. The V segment lost 1 base and the J segment 0 bases; nucleotides outside the gene matches: 3. The CDR3 runs 16 residues. Germline-derived CDR1 and CDR2 are MDHEN and SYDVKM. DNA of the CDR3: TGTGCCAGCAGTTTATCAGGGACTAGCGCCTCCTACGAGCAGTACGTC. Translation gives CASSLSGTSASYEQYV.